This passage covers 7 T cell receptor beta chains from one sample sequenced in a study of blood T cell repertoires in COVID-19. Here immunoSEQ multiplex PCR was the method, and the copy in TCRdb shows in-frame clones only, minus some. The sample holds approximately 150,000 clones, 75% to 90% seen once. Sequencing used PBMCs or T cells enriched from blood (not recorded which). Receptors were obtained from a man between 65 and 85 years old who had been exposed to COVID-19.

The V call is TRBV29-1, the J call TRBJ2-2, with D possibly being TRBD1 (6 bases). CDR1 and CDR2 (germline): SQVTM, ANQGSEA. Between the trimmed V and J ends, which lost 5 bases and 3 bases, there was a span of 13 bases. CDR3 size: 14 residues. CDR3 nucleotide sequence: TGCAGCGTTATACAGGGTTCGTACACCGGGGAGCTGTTTTTT. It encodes CSVIQGSYTGELFF.

The DNA for the CDR3 is TGTGCCACTCGGACAGGGAGGGAGTCCGGGGCCAACGTCCTGACTTTC. This sequence encodes CATRTGRESGANVLTF. V and J are TRBV19 and TRBJ2-6; maybe TRBD1 (8 bases). Germline lookup yields CDR1 LNHDA and CDR2 SQIVND (reference sequence). The length of the CDR3 is 16 residues. The V end was cut by 10 bases, the J end by 4 bases, with 20 bases between.

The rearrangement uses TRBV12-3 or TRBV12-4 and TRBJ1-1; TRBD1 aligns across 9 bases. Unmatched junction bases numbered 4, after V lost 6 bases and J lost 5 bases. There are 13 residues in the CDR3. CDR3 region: CASSLQGATEAFF. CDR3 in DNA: TGTGCCAGCAGCTTACAGGGGGCAACTGAAGCTTTCTTT.

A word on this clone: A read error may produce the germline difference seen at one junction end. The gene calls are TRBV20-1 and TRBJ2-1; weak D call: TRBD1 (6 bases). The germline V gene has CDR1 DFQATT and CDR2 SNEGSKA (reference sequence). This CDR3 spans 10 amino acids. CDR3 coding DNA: TGTCAACAGGGCCAGAATGAGCAGTTCTTC. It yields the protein CQQGQNEQFF.

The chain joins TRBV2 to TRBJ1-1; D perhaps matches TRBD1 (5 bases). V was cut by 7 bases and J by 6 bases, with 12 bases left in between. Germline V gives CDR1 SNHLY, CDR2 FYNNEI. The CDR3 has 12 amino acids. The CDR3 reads CASMRGLAEAFF. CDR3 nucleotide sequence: TGTGCCAGCATGCGGGGCCTGGCTGAAGCTTTCTTT.

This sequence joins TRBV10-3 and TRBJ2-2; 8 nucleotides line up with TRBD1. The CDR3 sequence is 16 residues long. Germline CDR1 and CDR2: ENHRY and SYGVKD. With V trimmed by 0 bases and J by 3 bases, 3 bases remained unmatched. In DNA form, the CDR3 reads TGTGCCATCAGTGAGTCGAACAGGGGGGACACCGGGGAGCTGTTTTTT. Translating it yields CAISESNRGDTGELFF.

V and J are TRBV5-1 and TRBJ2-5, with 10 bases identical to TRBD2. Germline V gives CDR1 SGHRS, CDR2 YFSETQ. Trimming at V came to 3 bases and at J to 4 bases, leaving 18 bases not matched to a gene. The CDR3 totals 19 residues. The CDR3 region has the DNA TGCGCCAGCAGCTCGTTGCGGGGGGGGTCTAGCGGGAGTCGAGAGACCCAGTACTTC. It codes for CASSSLRGGSSGSRETQYF.